Presented here are 26 T cell receptor beta chains from one specimen sequenced in a study of shared clonotypes between healthy human individuals (dated by TCRdb to 2020 to 2021). Libraries were constructed by the immunoSEQ multiplex PCR assay. TCRdb holds this immuneACCESS table with in-frame rearrangements only. Some clones are missing; in checked studies, unresolved V genes explain under half, and the rest has no known cause. The sample table records about 2.1 million clones; just over 90% of these occur just once. The ten biggest clones cover around 1.7% of the sample. CD8 naive samples were CD45RO-negative cells positively selected for CCR7, giving a CD45RA+CCR7+ population that excluded TemRA cells. Sequencing was done on a sample of naive CD8+ T cells from PBMCs. The meaning of the sample's cell subset or site label: CD45RA+CCR7+. The receptors shown here come from a man between 18 and 35 years old in good health. Some clones in this sample may be carry-over from other donors' samples.

The chain employs TRBV29-1 and TRBJ1-2; tentatively, D is TRBD1 (5 bases). Germline CDR1 reads SQVTM; CDR2 reads ANQGSEA. This CDR3 has 12 amino acids. V dropped 1 base and J dropped 8 bases, with 11 bases sitting between them. The CDR3 coding sequence is TGCAGCGTTGAAGTCTGGGGGAGGGGCTACACCTTC. It specifies CSVEVWGRGYTF.

The J gene is TRBJ2-7, the V gene TRBV5-4; 10 bases fit TRBD2. Germline V gene sequence: CDR1 SGHNT, CDR2 YYREEE (reference sequence). The ends lost 2 bases at V and 5 bases at J; junction bases unmatched: 10. The CDR3 consists of 16 residues. The CDR3 nucleotides read TGTGCCAGCAGCTTAGGTCCGGGACTAGCGTCGCACGAGCAGTACTTC. It translates to CASSLGPGLASHEQYF.

This rearrangement joins TRBV27 to TRBJ1-1, with TRBD1 matching 8 bases. Germline lookup yields CDR1 MNHEY and CDR2 SMNVEV (reference sequence). V lost 4 bases, J lost 11 bases, and 6 bases stayed unmatched. The CDR3 has 12 residues. CDR3 region: CASSSTGDKAFF. DNA of the CDR3: TGTGCCAGCAGTTCGACAGGGGATAAGGCTTTCTTT.

The rearrangement uses TRBV11-2 and TRBJ2-1; maybe TRBD2 (6 bases). This CDR3 is 16 amino acids long. V was pared by 2 bases and J by 5 bases, with 16 bases between. Germline V CDR1 and CDR2: SGHAT, FQNNGV. The CDR3 DNA follows: TGTGCCAGCAGCTTACGGGCGGCTAGCGTCGACAATGAGCAGTTCTTC. Translating it yields CASSLRAASVDNEQFF.

The chain uses TRBV6-4 and TRBJ2-1; D possibly uses TRBD1 or TRBD2 (5 bases each). The germline CDR1 and CDR2 sequences are MRHNA and SNTAGT. The CDR3 covers 17 residues. With 0 bases removed from V and 6 bases from J, the gap between germline ends came to 18 bases. CDR3 loop: CASSDSSGTRHPNEQFF. CDR3 DNA sequence: TGTGCCAGCAGTGACTCGTCCGGGACCAGGCATCCCAATGAGCAGTTCTTC.

Of note for this clone: Within the sample, other DNA sequences also encode this same CDR3. V gene TRBV5-6 combines with J gene TRBJ2-2; unclear D gene. The CDR3 has 12 residues. Germline V gene lookup returns CDR1 SGHDT and CDR2 YYEEEE. The V end lost 2 bases, the J end lost 6 bases, and 5 bases lay between the germline ends. CDR3 coding DNA: TGTGCCAGCAGCTTAGTAGCCGGGGAGCTGTTTTTT. Translating it yields CASSLVAGELFF.

The CDR3 DNA reads TGCGCCAGCAGCTTGCTAGCGGGAGCTCCAGATACGCAGTATTTT. It encodes CASSLLAGAPDTQYF. This sequence joins TRBV5-1 and TRBJ2-3; 10 bases are a match to TRBD2. Looked up from germline, CDR1 is SGHRS and CDR2 is YFSETQ. Trimming removed 1 base from V and 4 bases from J; junction bases left unmatched: 3. CDR3 size: 15 residues.

The rearrangement joins TRBV7-9 to TRBJ1-2; tentatively, D is TRBD1 (5 bases). V was cut by 7 bases and J by 5 bases, with 14 bases left in between. CDR3 size: 13 residues. Germline loops: CDR1 SEHNR, CDR2 FQNEAQ (reference sequence). CDR3 nucleotides: TGTGCCAGCACCTCAGGGTTAGGTTATGGCTACACCTTC. Translating gives CASTSGLGYGYTF.

CDR3 DNA sequence: TGTGCCAGCAGTTTCGAAATAGCGGGAGTCCGCTCCTACGAGCAGTACTTC. Its translation: CASSFEIAGVRSYEQYF. V is TRBV28 and J is TRBJ2-7; TRBD2 matches at 9 bases. Germline values: CDR1 MDHEN, CDR2 SYDVKM. V lost 3 bases, J lost 0 bases, and 9 bases stayed unmatched. This CDR3 comprises 17 residues. Supplemented by reference TRBV28 and TRBJ2-7, the full variable domain reads DVKVTQSSRYLVKRTGEKVFLECVQDMDHENMFWYRQDPGLGLRLIYFSYDVKMKEKGDIPEGYSVSREKKERFSLILESASTNQTSMYLCASSFEIAGVRSYEQYFGPGTRLTVT.

J is TRBJ1-1 and V is TRBV18; perhaps TRBD1 as D (6 bases). Germline lookup yields CDR1 KGHSH and CDR2 LQKENI. The CDR3 runs to 17 residues. V was pared by 1 base and J by 1 base, with 16 bases between. As DNA, the CDR3 is TGTGCCAGCTCACCACGGACGGGGGGGCTTCCGAACACTGAAGCTTTCTTT. It codes for CASSPRTGGLPNTEAFF. Full variable domain (rest looked up from reference TRBV18 and TRBJ1-1): NAGVMQNPRHLVRRRGQEARLRCSPMKGHSHVYWYRQLPEEGLKFMVYLQKENIIDESGMPKERFSAEFPKEGPSILRIQQVVRGDSAAYFCASSPRTGGLPNTEAFFGQGTRLTVV.

The V gene is TRBV28, the J gene TRBJ1-1; 8 nucleotides match TRBD1. The CDR3 covers 14 residues. Germline V lookup: CDR1 MDHEN, CDR2 SYDVKM. The trim removed 5 bases at V and 4 bases at J, leaving 6 bases unmatched. The CDR3 coding sequence is TGTGCCAGCAGTATAGACAGGGGACCCACTGAAGCTTTCTTT. Its translation: CASSIDRGPTEAFF.

V is TRBV7-2 and J is TRBJ2-5; 11 bases align to TRBD2. The CDR3 runs 15 residues. V dropped 6 bases and J dropped 2; count of bases not matched to a gene: 5. Germline V gene sequence: CDR1 SGHTA, CDR2 FQGNSA. This CDR3 is CASRGRTSGQETQYF. Here the CDR3 DNA reads TGTGCCAGCAGGGGTCGGACTAGCGGGCAAGAGACCCAGTACTTC.

This clone was observed a handful of times. The sample holds other DNA sequences that translate to the same CDR3. The gene calls are TRBV9 and TRBJ1-1, with D perhaps matching TRBD1 (5 bases). In germline, CDR1 is SGDLS, CDR2 YYNGEE. V lost 0 bases and J lost 0, with 12 bases in between. The CDR3 runs 16 residues. CDR3 sequence: CASSVGSQGVNTEAFF. The CDR3 region has the DNA TGTGCCAGCAGCGTAGGGTCTCAAGGGGTGAACACTGAAGCTTTCTTT.

CDR3 bases: TGCAGCGTTACGACAGGGGGCAAACTGTTTTTT. Its translation: CSVTTGGKLFF. The V and J genes are TRBV29-1 and TRBJ1-4; 10 bases map to TRBD1. Germline V gene sequence: CDR1 SQVTM, CDR2 ANQGSEA. The junction had 2 bases not matched to a gene; V was cut back by 5 bases and J by 11 bases. The CDR3 runs 11 residues.

This rearrangement joins TRBV21-1 to TRBJ2-1; TRBD2, the D gene given by the table, was not confirmed from the DNA. TRBV21-1 is noted as a pseudogene. CDR3 length equals 18 residues. Here the CDR3 DNA reads TGTGCCAGCAGCAAAGCACCCCAGCGGGAGGCCCCATACAATGAGCAGTTCTTC. It is translated as CASSKAPQREAPYNEQFF.

The rearrangement links TRBV14 to TRBJ2-7; D gene ambiguous. Germline CDR1 reads SGHDN; CDR2 reads FVKESK. Trimming removed 0 bases at V and 6 bases at J, with 9 bases between. The CDR3 has 13 residues. This chain's CDR3 is CASSQERRTEQYF. The CDR3 DNA sequence: TGTGCCAGCAGCCAAGAACGTAGGACCGAGCAGTACTTC.

The CDR3 DNA reads TGCGCCAGCAGCTTGGAGGCGGGCGAGCAGTACTTC. It is translated as CASSLEAGEQYF. V usage is TRBV5-1 and J usage is TRBJ2-7; maybe TRBD2 (5 bases). The length of the CDR3 is 12 residues. The V gene's germline CDR1 is SGHRS and CDR2 YFSETQ. Trimming shortened V by 0 bases and J by 6 bases, and 7 bases separated the two germline ends.

This clone was recorded a few times. The chain combines TRBV25-1 with TRBJ1-1; D gene uncertain. This CDR3 comprises 14 residues. Germline V CDR1 and CDR2: MGHDK, SYGVNS. The V end was cut by 6 bases, the J end by 1 base, with 12 bases between. CDR3 bases: TGTGCCAGCAGCGCAGCCAGAGGGAACACTGAAGCTTTCTTT. Translating gives CASSAARGNTEAFF.

The V gene is TRBV5-4, the J gene TRBJ2-5, with 8 bases that match TRBD1. Unmatched junction bases numbered 13, after V lost 4 bases and J lost 5 bases. This CDR3 comprises 16 residues. Germline V CDR1 and CDR2: SGHNT, YYREEE (reference sequence). Written as DNA, the CDR3 is TGTGCCAGCAGCCTCTATCCAGGGGGCGGAGGGGAGACCCAGTACTTC. Translation: CASSLYPGGGGETQYF.

V and J are TRBV5-6 and TRBJ2-5; 7 nucleotides line up with TRBD1. The J call may be mistaken, given a closer DNA end match to TRBJ2-7. The length of the CDR3 is 14 residues. In germline, CDR1 is SGHDT, CDR2 YYEEEE. CDR3 sequence: CASSYQTGLAEQYF. CDR3 bases: TGTGCCAGCAGCTACCAGACAGGGCTCGCCGAGCAGTACTTC.

The chain is built from TRBV6-5 and TRBJ1-5; D ambiguous. The CDR3 has 15 amino acids. From germline, CDR1 is MNHEY and CDR2 SVGAGI. Trimming removed 6 bases at V and 7 bases at J, with 19 bases between. As DNA, the CDR3 is TGTGCCAGCAGCCCAGGTAGTGGTTCCGGGCAGCCCCAGCATTTT. Amino acids: CASSPGSGSGQPQHF.

This chain uses TRBV4-1 with TRBJ2-1; TRBD2 agrees at 10 bases. The CDR3 has 15 residues. Germline assignment: CDR1 MGHRA and CDR2 YSYEKL. Germline trimming cut 4 bases from V and 5 bases from J; bases unmatched to any gene: 5. This CDR3 is CASSPHSGRHNEQFF. DNA for the CDR3: TGCGCCAGCAGCCCTCATAGCGGGAGGCACAATGAGCAGTTCTTC.

V and J are TRBV27 and TRBJ2-3, with 14 bases lining up with TRBD2. Germline loops: CDR1 MNHEY, CDR2 SMNVEV (reference sequence). The CDR3 is 17 amino acids. V shed 5 bases and J 2 bases; nucleotides not matched to a gene: 6. The CDR3 here is CASSPMGLAGDTDTQYF. The DNA of the CDR3 is TGTGCCAGCAGTCCGATGGGACTAGCGGGGGACACAGATACGCAGTATTTT.

V gene TRBV29-1 combines with J gene TRBJ2-5; D unresolved. The CDR3 runs to 8 residues. Germline assignment: CDR1 SQVTM and CDR2 ANQGSEA. V was pared by 7 bases and J by 13 bases, with 10 bases between. DNA of the CDR3: TGCAGCGACCTGCCCGGGTACTTC. Translated, it gives CSDLPGYF.

Only one count was recorded for this clone. This chain connects TRBV7-9 to TRBJ1-3, with 7 bases aligning to TRBD1. The CDR3 is made up of 18 amino acids. V trimming: 2 bases; J trimming: 0 bases; junction bases outside the gene matches: 10. The germline CDR1 and CDR2 sequences are SEHNR and FQNEAQ (reference sequence). The chain's CDR3 is CASSLPSTGPNSGNTIYF. DNA for the CDR3: TGTGCCAGCAGCTTACCTTCGACAGGGCCTAACTCTGGAAACACCATATATTTT. The full variable domain, its missing parts supplied by reference TRBV7-9 and TRBJ1-3, is DTGVSQNPRHKITKRGQNVTFRCDPISEHNRLYWYRQTLGQGPEFLTYFQNEAQLEKSRLLSDRFSAERPKGSFSTLEIQRTEQGDSAMYLCASSLPSTGPNSGNTIYFGEGSWLTVV.

The genes are TRBV5-5 and TRBJ1-2; the match to TRBD1 covers 10 bases. CDR1 is SGHKS, CDR2 YYEKEE, per germline (reference sequence). V lost 1 base and J lost 7; bases outside the gene matches: 10. CDR3 length: 16 residues. CDR3 DNA: TGTGCCAGCAGCTTGCAACGACAGGGGGCGTTCTTTGGCTACACCTTC. Amino acid sequence: CASSLQRQGAFFGYTF.